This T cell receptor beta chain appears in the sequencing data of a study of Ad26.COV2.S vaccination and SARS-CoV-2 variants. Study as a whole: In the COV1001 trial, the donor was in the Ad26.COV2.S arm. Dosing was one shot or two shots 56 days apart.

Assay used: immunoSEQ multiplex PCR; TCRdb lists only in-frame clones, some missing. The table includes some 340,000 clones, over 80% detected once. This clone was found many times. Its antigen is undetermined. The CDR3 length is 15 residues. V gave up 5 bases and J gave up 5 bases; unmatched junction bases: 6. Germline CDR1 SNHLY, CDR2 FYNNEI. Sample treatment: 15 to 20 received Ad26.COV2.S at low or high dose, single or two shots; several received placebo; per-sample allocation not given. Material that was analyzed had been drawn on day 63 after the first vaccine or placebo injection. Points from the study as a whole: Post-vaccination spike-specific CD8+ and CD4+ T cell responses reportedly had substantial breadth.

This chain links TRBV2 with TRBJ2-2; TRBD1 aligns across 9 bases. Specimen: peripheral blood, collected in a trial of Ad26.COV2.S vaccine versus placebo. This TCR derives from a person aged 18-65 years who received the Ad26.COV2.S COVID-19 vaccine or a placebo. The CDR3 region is CASSPGTGRTGELFF. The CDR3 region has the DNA TGTGCCAGCAGTCCCGGGACAGGGAGAACCGGGGAGCTGTTTTTT.